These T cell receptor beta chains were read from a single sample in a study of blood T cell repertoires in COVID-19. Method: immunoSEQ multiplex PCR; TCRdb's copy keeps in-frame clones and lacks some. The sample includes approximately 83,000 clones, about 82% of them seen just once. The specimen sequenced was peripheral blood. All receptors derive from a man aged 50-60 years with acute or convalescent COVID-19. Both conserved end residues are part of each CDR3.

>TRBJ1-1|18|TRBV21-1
CASSKVLTGQGASTEAFF
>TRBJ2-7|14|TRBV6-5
CASSPDTSFYEQYF
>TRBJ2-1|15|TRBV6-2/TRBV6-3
CASSQIAGGGNEQFF
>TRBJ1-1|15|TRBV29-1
CSVDEIGSTNTEAFF
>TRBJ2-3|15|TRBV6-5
CASSYSQGRADTQYF
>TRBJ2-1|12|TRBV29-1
CSGQGGYNEQFF
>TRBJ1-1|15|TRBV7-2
CASSSSGTANTEAFF
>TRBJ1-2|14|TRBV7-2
CASSLGAGYYGYTF
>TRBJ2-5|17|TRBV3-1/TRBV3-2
CASSHRPGLAGQETQYF
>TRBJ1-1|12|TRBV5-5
CASSYLGPEAFF
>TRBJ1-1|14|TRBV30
CAWSVGTWGAEAFF